This T cell receptor (beta chain) was sequenced for a study of early stage breast cancer tumors. Study-level information: The ER+/PR+/HER2- tumors included 7 to 9 ductal and four lobular carcinomas.

Points from the study as a whole: Tumor and normal breast were distinguished via blood comparison in about 90% of the 16 patients.

A remark on this clone: Its cognate antigen is unknown.

The data were produced by immunoSEQ multiplex PCR, yet TCRdb's version contains in-frame clones alone and is incomplete. The sample yields about 53,000 clones, around nine tenths seen once. Trimming took off 0 bases at V and 6 bases at J, with 9 bases between the two ends. In germline, CDR1 is SGHRS, CDR2 YFSETQ. The length of the CDR3 is 14 residues. This sequence originates from a person between 65 and 79 years old with breast cancer. The chain recombines TRBV5-1 with TRBJ1-4; D is perhaps TRBD1 (5 bases). The sequencing input was blood. This chain's CDR3 is CASSLEGRDEKLFF. CDR3 coding DNA: TGCGCCAGCAGCTTGGAGGGGCGCGATGAAAAACTGTTTTTT.